Below, 15 T cell receptor beta chains from the same sample are listed, as sequenced in a study of blood T cell repertoires in COVID-19. Here immunoSEQ multiplex PCR was the method, and the copy in TCRdb shows in-frame clones only, minus some. Of fewer than 200,000 clones in the sample, roughly 76% were seen once. Sequencing was performed on peripheral blood. Receptor source: a woman between 40 and 55 years old with COVID-19, enrolled during active disease.

This clone was observed once. The chain links TRBV19 to TRBJ1-1, with TRBD1 matching over 8 bases. Germline trimming cut 10 bases from V and 4 bases from J; bases unmatched to any gene: 11. Looked up from germline, CDR1 is LNHDA and CDR2 is SQIVND (reference sequence). CDR3 length equals 14 residues. CDR3 loop: CATKPRQGSTEAFF. The CDR3 nucleotides are TGTGCCACCAAACCAAGACAGGGGAGCACTGAAGCTTTCTTT.

CDR3 DNA sequence: TGTGCCAGCAGAACAGACAGGGTAGGGTCCTATAATTCACCCCTCCACTTT. It yields the protein CASRTDRVGSYNSPLHF. The V call is TRBV2, the J call TRBJ1-6, with 7 bases fitting TRBD1. V dropped 6 bases and J dropped 1; count of bases not matched to a gene: 9. Germline V gene lookup returns CDR1 SNHLY and CDR2 FYNNEI. CDR3 length equals 17 residues.

In this sample, this clone turned up once. This chain connects TRBV5-6 to TRBJ2-2; 12 bases are shared with TRBD2. From germline, CDR1 is SGHDT and CDR2 YYEEEE. This CDR3 has 17 residues. The V segment lost 0 bases and the J segment 5 bases; nucleotides outside the gene matches: 5. The CDR3, as DNA: TGTGCCAGCAGCTTGGCGAGACTAGCGGGGGCTACCGGGGAGCTGTTTTTT. Translated, it gives CASSLARLAGATGELFF.

The rearrangement uses TRBV9 and TRBJ2-1; no definite D call. Per the germline V gene, CDR1 is SGDLS and CDR2 is YYNGEE. This CDR3 region has 15 residues. V lost 0 bases, J lost 6 bases, and 13 bases lay in between. CDR3 residues: CASSVGLKWPNEQFF. The CDR3, as DNA: TGTGCCAGCAGCGTAGGGCTTAAATGGCCCAATGAGCAGTTCTTC. Full variable domain (remainder filled in from reference TRBV9 and TRBJ2-1): DSGVTQTPKHLITATGQRVTLRCSPRSGDLSVYWYQQSLDQGLQFLIQYYNGEERAKGNILERFSAQQFPDLHSELNLSSLELGDSALYFCASSVGLKWPNEQFFGPGTRLTVL.

The CDR3 DNA reads as TGTGCCAGCAGTTTATCGGGAAACTATGGCTACACCTTC. Translated, it gives CASSLSGNYGYTF. The V and J genes are TRBV28 and TRBJ1-2; no clear D gene. This CDR3 comprises 13 residues. V was clipped by 1 base and J by 2 bases, with 5 bases between them. Germline assignment: CDR1 MDHEN and CDR2 SYDVKM.

The CDR3 loop reads CASSQGMARANVLTF. CDR3 DNA sequence: TGTGCCAGCAGCCAAGGCATGGCCCGGGCCAACGTCCTGACTTTC. This chain links TRBV14 with TRBJ2-6; D is uncertain. From germline, CDR1 is SGHDN and CDR2 FVKESK. Trimming shortened V by 1 base and J by 5 bases, and 9 bases separated the two germline ends. The CDR3 spans 15 residues.

V is TRBV6-2 or TRBV6-3 and J is TRBJ2-2; 8 bases align to TRBD2. This CDR3 has 14 residues. The trim removed 4 bases at V and 6 bases at J, leaving 4 bases unmatched. The germline V gene has CDR1 MNHEY and CDR2 SVGEGT. CDR3 sequence (DNA): TGTGCCAGCAGTTCGGCGGGAGGTGCCGGGGAGCTGTTTTTT. This translates into CASSSAGGAGELFF.

The chain carries TRBV3-1 (or the pseudogene TRBV3-2) and TRBJ1-3; D is uncertain. Looked up from germline, CDR1 is LGHDT and CDR2 is YNNKEL (reference sequence). Trimming removed 4 bases at V and 4 bases at J, with 26 bases between. This CDR3 contains 19 residues. The chain's CDR3 is CASSRVFQKENRGGNTIYF. In DNA, the CDR3 is TGTGCCAGCAGCCGAGTGTTCCAGAAGGAGAACCGCGGAGGAAACACCATATATTTT.

The chain couples TRBV3-1 (or the pseudogene TRBV3-2) to TRBJ1-1, with D possibly being TRBD1 (6 bases). CDR1 is LGHDT, CDR2 YNNKEL, per germline (reference sequence). Trimming took 4 bases from V and 1 from J, leaving 10 bases between them. CDR3 length: 14 residues. CDR3 loop: CASSPAQGNTEAFF. DNA of the CDR3: TGTGCCAGCAGCCCGGCACAGGGGAACACTGAAGCTTTCTTT.

The rearrangement links TRBV19 to TRBJ1-4; D is undetermined. The CDR3 is made up of 16 amino acids. Looked up from germline, CDR1 is LNHDA and CDR2 is SQIVND (reference sequence). The V and J ends lost 5 bases and 0 bases respectively, with 13 bases between them. For the CDR3, the DNA is TGTGCCAGTAGTGAGCGTCCTGGAGCAACTAATGAAAAACTGTTTTTT. It translates to CASSERPGATNEKLFF.

The chain recombines TRBV10-3 with TRBJ1-6; 8 nucleotides match TRBD1. V shed 7 bases and J 5 bases; nucleotides not matched to a gene: 7. The germline V gene encodes CDR1 ENHRY and CDR2 SYGVKD. The CDR3 is 15 residues long. The CDR3 coding sequence is TGTGCCATCAAAGGGACAGGAGGTGATAATTCACCCCTCCACTTT. It codes for CAIKGTGGDNSPLHF.

This chain uses TRBV3-1 (or the pseudogene TRBV3-2) with TRBJ2-2; D not resolved. Between the trimmed V and J ends, which lost 0 bases and 7 bases, there was a span of 9 bases. The CDR3 loop spans 14 amino acids. The germline gives CDR1 LGHDT, CDR2 YNNKEL (reference sequence). The CDR3 nucleotides are TGTGCCAGCAGCCAAGATCTGCGAGGCGGGGAGCTGTTTTTT. Protein sequence: CASSQDLRGGELFF.

The CDR3 coding sequence is TGTGCCAGCAGTTTTACTTTGGGCCTAGCGGGGTACAATGAGCAGTTCTTC. Translated: CASSFTLGLAGYNEQFF. V and J are TRBV28 and TRBJ2-1; 9 positions agree with TRBD2. In germline, CDR1 is MDHEN, CDR2 SYDVKM. The CDR3 has 17 residues. Trimming cost V 3 bases and J 4 bases; bases outside gene matches: 10.

The rearrangement uses TRBV19 and TRBJ1-1, with TRBD1 matching 11 bases. The germline V gene encodes CDR1 LNHDA and CDR2 SQIVND (reference sequence). This CDR3 has 15 residues. V was clipped by 7 bases and J by 4 bases; unmatched bases: 8. CDR3 sequence reads: CASTFRGTGGTEAFF. CDR3 DNA sequence: TGTGCCAGTACCTTCAGAGGGACAGGGGGCACTGAAGCTTTCTTT.

The chain is built from TRBV27 and TRBJ2-7; 7 bases agree with TRBD1. The CDR3 is 13 amino acids. V lost 3 bases and J lost 3; bases outside the gene matches: 2. Germline CDR1 reads MNHEY; CDR2 reads SMNVEV (reference sequence). The CDR3 DNA sequence: TGTGCCAGCAGTTTCCGACAGGGCTACGAGCAGTACTTC. This sequence encodes CASSFRQGYEQYF.